This T cell receptor beta chain came from a study of T cell responses to AZD1222 COVID-19 vaccine. Study-level findings and limits: Nearly half of spike-specific TCRs reportedly target variant regions that are unmutated in the B.1.351 and B.1.1.7 variants. Once two AZD1222 doses were given, Spike-specific TCR breadth and depth went up.

About this clone: Antigen unknown.

Trimming removed 8 bases from V and 2 bases from J, with 23 bases in between. Germline V gives CDR1 SNHLY, CDR2 FYNNEI. This CDR3 is built from 17 residues. Here immunoSEQ multiplex PCR was the method, and the copy in TCRdb shows in-frame clones only, minus some. The sample comprises roughly 100,000 clones, almost 85% of which are singletons, and over 15% rests with the top ten. The input for sequencing was peripheral blood, taken on day 0 of AZD1222 vaccination. This TCR was sampled from an adult in good health. This chain links TRBV2 with TRBJ2-3, with D perhaps matching TRBD2 (6 bases). Written as DNA, the CDR3 is TGTGCCAGCCTACCGTTGCGGGGACCCGATTTCACAGATACGCAGTATTTT. Amino acid sequence: CASLPLRGPDFTDTQYF.